What follows are 2 T cell receptor beta chains derived from one specimen sequenced in a study of T-cell reconstitution after alpha-beta-depleted transplantation in children. Regarding the study as a whole: T-cell counts and diversity at one year post-transplant came mainly from newly produced T cells.

Their antigens are not known. It was with unique molecular identifiers that the TCRbeta library was prepared. Each CDR3 protein gets one entry after TCRdb re-called the PCR reads with MiXCR. The sample has about 300,000 distinct CDR3 sequences, 6.5% to 9% seen once; the top ten hold about 8.2%. This specimen consisted of peripheral blood, obtained 360 days after TCRalphabeta/CD19-depleted stem cell transplant. The receptors originated from a female patient aged 2 to 10 who had a stem cell transplant for Fanconi anemia, so the T cells may come from the graft donor.

This clonotype was detected many times. The V gene is TRBV29-1, the J gene TRBJ2-7; D is ambiguous. The germline V gene has CDR1 SQVTM and CDR2 ANQGSEA. V lost 4 bases to trimming and J lost 3 bases, with 10 bases between them. This CDR3 has 12 amino acids. This CDR3 reads CSVVSEVYEQYF. In nucleotides, the CDR3 is TGCAGCGTTGTCTCTGAAGTCTACGAGCAGTACTTC.

The table lists this clonotype with many counts. The chain joins TRBV7-2 to TRBJ2-5; TRBD2 matches 12 bases. CDR3 length equals 16 residues. Germline-derived CDR1 and CDR2 are SGHTA and FQGNSA. J gave up 7 bases and V 1 base, and 7 bases lay outside the gene matches. The CDR3 here is CASSLEFLAGGPTQYF. CDR3 nucleotides: TGTGCCAGCAGCTTAGAATTTCTAGCGGGAGGGCCGACCCAGTACTTC.